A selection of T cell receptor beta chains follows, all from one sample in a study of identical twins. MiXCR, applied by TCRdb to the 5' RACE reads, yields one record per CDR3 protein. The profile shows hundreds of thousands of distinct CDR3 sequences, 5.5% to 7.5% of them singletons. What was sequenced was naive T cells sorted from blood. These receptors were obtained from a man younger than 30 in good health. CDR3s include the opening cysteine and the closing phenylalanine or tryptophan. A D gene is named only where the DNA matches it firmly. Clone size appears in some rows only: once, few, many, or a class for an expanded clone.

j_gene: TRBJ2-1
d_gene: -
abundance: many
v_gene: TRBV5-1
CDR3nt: TGCGCCAGCAGCCCGATAGGAGACAATGAGCAGTTCTTC
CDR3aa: CASSPIGDNEQFF

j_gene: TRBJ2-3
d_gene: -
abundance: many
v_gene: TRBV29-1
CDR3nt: TGCAGCGTTGAACAATGGGAAGATAAAGCTACAGATACGCAGTATTTT
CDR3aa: CSVEQWEDKATDTQYF

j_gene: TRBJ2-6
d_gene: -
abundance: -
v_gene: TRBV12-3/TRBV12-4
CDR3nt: TGTGCCAGCAGGCCCTCGTCCCCGGTGGGCGTCCTGACTTTC
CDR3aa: CASRPSSPVGVLTF

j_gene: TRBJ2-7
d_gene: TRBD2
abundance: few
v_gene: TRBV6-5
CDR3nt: TGTGCCAGCAGTCACCGGACTAGCGGGCGCCCCTACGAGCAGTACTTC
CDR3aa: CASSHRTSGRPYEQYF

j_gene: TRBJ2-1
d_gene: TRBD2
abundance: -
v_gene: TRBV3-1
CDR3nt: TGTGCCAGCAGCCAAAGGCTAGCGGCAAATGAGCAGTTCTTC
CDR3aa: CASSQRLAANEQFF

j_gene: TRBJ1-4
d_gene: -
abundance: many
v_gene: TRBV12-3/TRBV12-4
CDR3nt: TGTGCCAGCCTGGGGTTAGGGGAACTGTTTTTT
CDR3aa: CASLGLGELFF

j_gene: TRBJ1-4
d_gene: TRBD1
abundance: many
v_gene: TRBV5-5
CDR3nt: TGTGCCAGCAGCTTTAGCTCGGGACAGGGGAAGGAAAAACTGTTTTTT
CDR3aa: CASSFSSGQGKEKLFF

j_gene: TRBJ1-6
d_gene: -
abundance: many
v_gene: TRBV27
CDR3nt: TGTGCCAGCTCGGACAGTACGATTTCACCCCTCCACTTT
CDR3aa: CASSDSTISPLHF

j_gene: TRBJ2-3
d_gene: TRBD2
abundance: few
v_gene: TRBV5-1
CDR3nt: TGCGCCAGCAGCCCCTCCCTAGCGGTCCCAGATACGCAGTATTTT
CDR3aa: CASSPSLAVPDTQYF

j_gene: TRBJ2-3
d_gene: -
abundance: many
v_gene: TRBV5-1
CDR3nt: TGCGCCAGCAGCACGGGAGCCCCTAGCACAGATACGCAGTATTTT
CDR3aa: CASSTGAPSTDTQYF

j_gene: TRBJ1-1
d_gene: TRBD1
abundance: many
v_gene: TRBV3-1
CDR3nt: TGTGCCAGCAGCCAAGATGAAGGACAGGGAAGCTCTGAAGCTTTCTTT
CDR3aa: CASSQDEGQGSSEAFF

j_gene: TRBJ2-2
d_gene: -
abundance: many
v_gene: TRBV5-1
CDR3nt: TGCGCCAGCAGCTTGGCCAGCCTCACCGGGGAGCTGTTTTTT
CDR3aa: CASSLASLTGELFF

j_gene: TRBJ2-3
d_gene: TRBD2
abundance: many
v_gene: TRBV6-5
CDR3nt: TGTGCCAGCAGTTACTCGAAAGCGGGACTCATAAGCACAGATACGCAGTATTTT
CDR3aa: CASSYSKAGLISTDTQYF

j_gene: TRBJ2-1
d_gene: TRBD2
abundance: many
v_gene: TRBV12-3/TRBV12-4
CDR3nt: TGTGCCAGCAGTTTAAGACTAGCGGGACGATACAATGAGCAGTTCTTC
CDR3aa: CASSLRLAGRYNEQFF

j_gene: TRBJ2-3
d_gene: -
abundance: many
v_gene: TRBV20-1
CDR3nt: TGCAGTGTTTTCCGGGACACAAAGCAGTATTTT
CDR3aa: CSVFRDTKQYF

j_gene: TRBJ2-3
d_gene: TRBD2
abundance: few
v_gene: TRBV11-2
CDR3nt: TGTGCCAGCAGCCTCCGGACTAGCGGGAGAGGTGGGCAGGCAGATACGCAGTATTTT
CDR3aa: CASSLRTSGRGGQADTQYF

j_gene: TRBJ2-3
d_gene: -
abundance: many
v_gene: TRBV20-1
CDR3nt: TGCAGTGCTACCACAGATACGCAGTATTTT
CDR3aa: CSATTDTQYF

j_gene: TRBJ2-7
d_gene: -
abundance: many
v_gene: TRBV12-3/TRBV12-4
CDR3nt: TGTGCCAGCAGTTTAAGAGTTATTGTGTCTGGGTACGAGCAGTACTTC
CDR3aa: CASSLRVIVSGYEQYF

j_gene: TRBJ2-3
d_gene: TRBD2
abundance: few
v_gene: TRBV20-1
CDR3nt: TGCAGTGCTGACCTAGCGGGAGGGCGGGATACGCAGTATTTT
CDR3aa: CSADLAGGRDTQYF

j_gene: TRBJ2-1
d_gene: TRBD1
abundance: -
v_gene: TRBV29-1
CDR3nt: TGCAGCGTAGGGGACAGGTCTGAGCTGTTCTTC
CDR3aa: CSVGDRSELFF

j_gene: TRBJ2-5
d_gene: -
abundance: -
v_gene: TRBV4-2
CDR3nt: TGTGCCAGCAGCCAAGGGCCACCTCCAGAGACCCAGTACTTC
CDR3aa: CASSQGPPPETQYF

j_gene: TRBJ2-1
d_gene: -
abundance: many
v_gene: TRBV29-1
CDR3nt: TGCAGCGTTTCCAGGGAGAATGAGCAGTTCTTC
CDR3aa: CSVSRENEQFF

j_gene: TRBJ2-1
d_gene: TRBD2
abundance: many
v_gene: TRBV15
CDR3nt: TGTGCCACCAGCCCTAGCGGGTTGTACAATGAGCAGTTCTTC
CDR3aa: CATSPSGLYNEQFF

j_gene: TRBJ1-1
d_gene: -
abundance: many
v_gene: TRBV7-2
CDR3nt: TGTGCCAGCAGCCTAAATTCCAGGGGAAGCGCTTTCTTT
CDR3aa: CASSLNSRGSAFF

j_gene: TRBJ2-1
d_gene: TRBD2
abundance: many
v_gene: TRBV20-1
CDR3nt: TGCAGTGCTAGACCAAGGGGGACTAGTTACAATGAGCAGTTCTTC
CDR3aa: CSARPRGTSYNEQFF

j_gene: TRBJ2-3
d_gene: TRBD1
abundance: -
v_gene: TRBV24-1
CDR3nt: TGTGCCACCAGTGATTATGGGGACAGGGGCGACGATACGCAGTATTTT
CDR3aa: CATSDYGDRGDDTQYF

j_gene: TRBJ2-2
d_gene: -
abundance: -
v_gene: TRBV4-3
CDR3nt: TGCGCCAGCAGCCAAGATAGGGCGGAGGGTCTGATCACCGGGGAGCTGTTTTTT
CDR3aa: CASSQDRAEGLITGELFF

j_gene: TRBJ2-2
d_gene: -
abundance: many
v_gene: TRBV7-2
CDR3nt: TGTGCCAGCAGTGAAACAGGGATCGGGGAGCTGTTTTTT
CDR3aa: CASSETGIGELFF

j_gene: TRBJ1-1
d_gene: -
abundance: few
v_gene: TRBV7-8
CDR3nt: TGTGCCAGCAGCTTTTCTAACAATCGGGCTTTCTTT
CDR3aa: CASSFSNNRAFF

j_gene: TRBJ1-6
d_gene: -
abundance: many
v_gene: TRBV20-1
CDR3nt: TGCAGTGCTCGTTTGTCCCTTGGGGAGTATAATTCACCCCTCCACTTT
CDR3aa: CSARLSLGEYNSPLHF

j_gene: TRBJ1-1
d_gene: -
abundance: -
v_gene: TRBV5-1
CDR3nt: TGCGCCAGCAGAGAGCAGGGGAGGAACACTGAAGCTTTCTTT
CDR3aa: CASREQGRNTEAFF

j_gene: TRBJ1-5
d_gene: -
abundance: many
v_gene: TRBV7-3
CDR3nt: TGTGCCAGCAGCCCGAATGGGGGTCAGCCCCAGCATTTT
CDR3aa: CASSPNGGQPQHF

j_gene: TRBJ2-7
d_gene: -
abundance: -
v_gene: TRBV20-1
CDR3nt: TGCAGTGCTAGAGCCGCAGGGTGGGAGCAGTACTTC
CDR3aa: CSARAAGWEQYF

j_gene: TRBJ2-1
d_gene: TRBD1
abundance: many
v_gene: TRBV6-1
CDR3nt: TGTGCCAGCAGCCTTGCGGGACAGGGATTATCTGAGCAGTTCTTC
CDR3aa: CASSLAGQGLSEQFF

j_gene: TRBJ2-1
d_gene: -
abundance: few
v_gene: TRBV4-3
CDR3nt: TGCGCCAGCAGCCAAGAGTGGGCGGGCCGTCCCTACAATGAGCAGTTCTTC
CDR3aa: CASSQEWAGRPYNEQFF

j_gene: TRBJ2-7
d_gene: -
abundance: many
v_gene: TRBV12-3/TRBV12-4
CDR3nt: TGTGCCAGCAGGTCCAGGCCGGGGGAGCAGTACTTC
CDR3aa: CASRSRPGEQYF

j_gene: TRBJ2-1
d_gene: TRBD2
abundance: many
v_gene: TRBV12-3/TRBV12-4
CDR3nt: TGTGCCAGCAGTCAGACTAGCGGGAGGAGGAATGAGCAGTTCTTC
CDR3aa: CASSQTSGRRNEQFF

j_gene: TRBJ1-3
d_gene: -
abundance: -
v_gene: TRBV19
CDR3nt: TGTGCCAGTAGGAGGGTCTCTGGAAACACCATATATTTT
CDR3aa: CASRRVSGNTIYF

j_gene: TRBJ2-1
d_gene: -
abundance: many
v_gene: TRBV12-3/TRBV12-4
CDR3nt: TGTGCCAGCAGTTCGGACTTTTCCTCCTACAATGAGCAGTTCTTC
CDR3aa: CASSSDFSSYNEQFF

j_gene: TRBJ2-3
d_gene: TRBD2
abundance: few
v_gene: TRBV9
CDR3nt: TGTGCCAGCACCGTACTAGCGGCAGATACGCAGTATTTT
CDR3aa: CASTVLAADTQYF

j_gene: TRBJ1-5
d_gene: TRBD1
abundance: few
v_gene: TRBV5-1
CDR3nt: TGCGCCAGCAGCCAAACGACAGGGGGGGGTCAGCCCCAGCATTTT
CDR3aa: CASSQTTGGGQPQHF

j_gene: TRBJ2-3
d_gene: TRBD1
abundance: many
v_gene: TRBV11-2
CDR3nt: TGTGCCAGCAGCGGACAGGAGGCATTGTATTTT
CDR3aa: CASSGQEALYF

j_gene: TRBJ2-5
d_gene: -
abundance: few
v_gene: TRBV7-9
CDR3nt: TGTGCCAGCAGCTCCCCCATATTACAAGAGACCCAGTACTTC
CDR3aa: CASSSPILQETQYF

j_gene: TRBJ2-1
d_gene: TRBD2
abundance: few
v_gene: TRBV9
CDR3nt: TGTGCCAGCAGCGTAGCAGGGACTAGCGGGTTCCATGAGCAGTTCTTC
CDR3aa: CASSVAGTSGFHEQFF

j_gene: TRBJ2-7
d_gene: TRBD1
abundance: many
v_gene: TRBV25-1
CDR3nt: TGTGCCAGCAGTGAATATACAGGGGTCAACGAGCAGTACTTC
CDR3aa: CASSEYTGVNEQYF

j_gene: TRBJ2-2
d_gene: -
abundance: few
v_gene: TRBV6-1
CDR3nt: TGTGCCAGCAGCCTCAGGGCCACGAACACCGGGGAGCTGTTTTTT
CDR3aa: CASSLRATNTGELFF

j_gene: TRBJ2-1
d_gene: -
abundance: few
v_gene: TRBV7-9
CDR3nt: TGTGCCAGCCCCCGAGCGGCCGATTCCTACAATGAGCAGTTCTTC
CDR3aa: CASPRAADSYNEQFF

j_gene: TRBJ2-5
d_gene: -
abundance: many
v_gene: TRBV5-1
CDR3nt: TGCGCCAGCAGCTTGGGGGAATCCTGGGAGTACCAAGAGACCCAGTACTTC
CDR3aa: CASSLGESWEYQETQYF

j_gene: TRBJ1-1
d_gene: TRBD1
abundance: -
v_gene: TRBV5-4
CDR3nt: TGTGCCAGCAGCATCCAGGGGGGGAACTTTCTAGAGGTCGCTTTCTTT
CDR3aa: CASSIQGGNFLEVAFF

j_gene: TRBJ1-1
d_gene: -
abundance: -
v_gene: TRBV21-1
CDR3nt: TGTGCCAGCAGCAAACGGGACCCCGACACGGACACTGAAGCTTTCTTT
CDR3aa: CASSKRDPDTDTEAFF

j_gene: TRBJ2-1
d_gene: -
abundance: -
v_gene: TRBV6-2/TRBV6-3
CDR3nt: TGTGCCAGCAGTTACCGGGCTAGCGGAGGGGGGTACAATGAGCAGTTCTTC
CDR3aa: CASSYRASGGGYNEQFF

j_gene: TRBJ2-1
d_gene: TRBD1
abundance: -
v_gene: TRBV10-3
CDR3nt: TGTGCCATCAGTGAGCCGGCGGGACAGGCCCGCAATGAGCAGTTCTTC
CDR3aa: CAISEPAGQARNEQFF

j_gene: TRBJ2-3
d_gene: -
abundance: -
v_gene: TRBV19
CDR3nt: TGTGCCAGTAGAGACACTAGCACAGATACGCAGTATTTT
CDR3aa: CASRDTSTDTQYF

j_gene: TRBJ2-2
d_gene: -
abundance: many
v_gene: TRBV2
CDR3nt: TGTGCCAGCAGTTCCGAGTTGGCCGGGGAGCTGTTTTTT
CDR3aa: CASSSELAGELFF